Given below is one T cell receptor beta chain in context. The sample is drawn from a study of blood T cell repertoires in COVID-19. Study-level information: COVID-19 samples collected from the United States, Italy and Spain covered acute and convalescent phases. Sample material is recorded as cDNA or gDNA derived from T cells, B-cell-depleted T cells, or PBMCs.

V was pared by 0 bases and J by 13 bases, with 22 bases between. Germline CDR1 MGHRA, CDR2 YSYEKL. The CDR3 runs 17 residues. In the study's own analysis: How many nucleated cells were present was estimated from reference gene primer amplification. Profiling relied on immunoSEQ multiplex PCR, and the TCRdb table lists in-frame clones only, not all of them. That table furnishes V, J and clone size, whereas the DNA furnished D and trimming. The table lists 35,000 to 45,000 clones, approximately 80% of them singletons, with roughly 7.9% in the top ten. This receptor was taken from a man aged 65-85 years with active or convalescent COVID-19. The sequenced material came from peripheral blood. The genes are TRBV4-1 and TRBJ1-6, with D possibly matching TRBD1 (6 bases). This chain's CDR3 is CASSQDGGDRPRRPLHF. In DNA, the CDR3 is TGCGCCAGCAGCCAAGATGGGGGTGACAGGCCGAGGAGGCCCCTCCACTTT.